Following are 7 T cell receptor beta chains from one sample sequenced in a study of T cell repertoires in cytomegalovirus infection. Each CDR3 protein gets one entry after TCRdb re-called the reads with MiXCR. The sample records roughly 320,000 distinct CDR3 sequences, approximately 10% being singletons. Sequenced: PBMCs. Receptors were obtained from a human donor in good health (CMV status not recorded). Some clones in this sample may be carry-over from other donors' samples.

This clonotype was observed a few times. The chain has TRBV15 and TRBJ1-4, with 9 nucleotides matching TRBD1. The CDR3 has 15 amino acids. Germline V CDR1 and CDR2: LNHNV, YYDKDF (reference sequence). After removal of 3 bases from V and 1 base from J, the junction contained 0 bases not matched to a gene. The CDR3 sequence: CATSRDRGTNEKLFF. CDR3 nucleotide sequence: TGTGCCACCAGCAGGGACAGGGGAACTAATGAAAAACTGTTTTTT.

This clonotype has just a few counts. Here the CDR3 DNA reads TGCAGTGCTAGAGATAGCCCAGCGGGGGGGCCGAAGCAGTTCTTC. Amino acid sequence: CSARDSPAGGPKQFF. The chain is built from TRBV20-1 and TRBJ2-1, with 10 bases aligning to TRBD2. The CDR3 is made up of 15 amino acids. The trim removed 0 bases at V and 11 bases at J, leaving 10 bases unmatched. Per the germline V gene, CDR1 is DFQATT and CDR2 is SNEGSKA (reference sequence).

Many counts were recorded for this clonotype. This rearrangement joins TRBV5-1 to TRBJ2-1; TRBD2 matches at 7 bases. The ends lost 1 base at V and 5 bases at J; junction bases unmatched: 0. The CDR3 has 13 residues. Germline CDR1 is SGHRS and CDR2 is YFSETQ. The CDR3: CASSLRGDNEQFF. The CDR3 bases are TGCGCCAGCAGCTTGCGGGGGGACAATGAGCAGTTCTTC.

This clonotype was observed a handful of times. The rearrangement uses TRBV20-1 and TRBJ1-2, with 9 bases identical to TRBD1. The J segment lost 7 bases and the V segment lost 6 bases, leaving 9 bases of the junction unmatched. This CDR3 is built from 13 residues. Looked up from germline, CDR1 is DFQATT and CDR2 is SNEGSKA (reference sequence). CDR3 nucleotide sequence: TGCAGTGCGCGGGACAGGGACTTTCGTGGCTACACCTTC. This encodes CSARDRDFRGYTF.

The CDR3 spells CSVILYEQYF. DNA of the CDR3: TGCAGCGTAATTCTCTACGAGCAGTACTTC. The chain has TRBV29-1 and TRBJ2-7, with D unclear. The V and J ends lost 6 bases and 3 bases respectively, with 6 bases between them. CDR1 SQVTM and CDR2 ANQGSEA come from the germline V gene. This CDR3 spans 10 amino acids.

Many counts were recorded for this clonotype. This chain connects TRBV7-2 to TRBJ2-2; 7 positions match TRBD1. The CDR3 has 15 residues. Trimming took 6 bases from V and 3 from J; bases not matched to a gene: 7. CDR1 is SGHTA and CDR2 is FQGNSA in the germline V gene. The DNA for the CDR3 is TGTGCCAGCAGTCCGTCGGGACAGCACACCGGGGAGCTGTTTTTT. Protein: CASSPSGQHTGELFF.

This clonotype showed up many times. This chain uses TRBV4-2 with TRBJ1-2; 9 nucleotides line up with TRBD1. The germline gives CDR1 LGHNA, CDR2 YNFKEQ. V lost 1 base and J lost 0; bases outside the gene matches: 6. The CDR3 loop spans 17 amino acids. The chain's CDR3 is CASSQGDGQGTNYGYTF. The CDR3 region has the DNA TGTGCCAGCAGCCAAGGAGATGGACAGGGGACTAACTATGGCTACACCTTC.